These 30 T cell receptor beta chains originate from one sample sequenced in a study of T cells after yellow fever vaccination. MiXCR, applied by TCRdb to the 5' RACE reads, yields one record per CDR3 protein. The top ten clones hold approximately 15% of a sample with about 350,000 distinct CDR3 sequences, about 8.3% of them seen once. The specimen comprised PBMCs, sampled more than 40 days after the first yellow fever vaccination. These TCRs come from a man aged 18 to 29 who received the YFV17D yellow fever vaccine.

The chain employs TRBV6-1 and TRBJ2-4, with D tentatively TRBD2 (6 bases). Between the trimmed V and J ends, which lost 7 bases and 0 bases, there was a span of 13 bases. Germline loops: CDR1 MNHNS, CDR2 SASEGT. This CDR3 comprises 15 residues. This chain's CDR3 is CASTPGSLAKNIQYF. The CDR3 coding sequence is TGTGCCAGCACCCCCGGGAGTCTAGCCAAAAACATTCAGTACTTC.

A few counts support this clonotype. V is TRBV4-3 and J is TRBJ2-3; 10 nucleotides align to TRBD2. With V trimmed by 0 bases and J by 3 bases, 6 bases remained unmatched. The CDR3 spans 17 residues. Germline V gives CDR1 LGHNA, CDR2 YSLEER. The CDR3 spells CASSQERTSGITDTQYF. The DNA for the CDR3 is TGCGCCAGCAGCCAAGAGCGCACTAGCGGGATTACAGATACGCAGTATTTT.

In this sample, this clonotype turned up a few times. J is TRBJ1-1 and V is TRBV12-3 or TRBV12-4; D is uncertain. The CDR3 runs 13 residues. The ends were cut back, 6 bases at V and 1 base at J, with 9 bases in the middle. CDR3 loop: CASRHTTNTEAFF. CDR3 in DNA: TGTGCCAGCAGACATACAACGAACACTGAAGCTTTCTTT.

This sequence joins TRBV5-1 and TRBJ2-1, with 7 bases aligning to TRBD2. V shed 2 bases, J shed 0 bases, and the junction held 5 bases outside the gene matches. Per the germline V gene, CDR1 is SGHRS and CDR2 is YFSETQ. The CDR3 extends over 16 amino acids. In DNA, the CDR3 is TGCGCCAGCAGCTTCCAAGGACTAGGCTCCTACAATGAGCAGTTCTTC. It specifies CASSFQGLGSYNEQFF.

The J gene is TRBJ2-1, the V gene TRBV12-3 or TRBV12-4, with no clear D. The CDR3 spans 14 residues. Trimming removed 1 base at V and 9 bases at J, with 13 bases between. The CDR3 is CASSLGPVGGEQFF. CDR3 sequence (DNA): TGTGCCAGCAGTTTAGGCCCGGTAGGTGGTGAGCAGTTCTTC.

This clonotype has just a few counts. This chain joins TRBV5-4 and TRBJ2-3; D may correspond to TRBD1 or TRBD2 (5 bases each). There are 16 residues in the CDR3. Germline CDR1 and CDR2: SGHNT and YYREEE (reference sequence). The V gene lost 0 bases and the J gene lost 0 bases, with 11 bases spanning the gap. The CDR3 nucleotides read TGTGCCAGCAGCTTGGGGGACGGTCTTAGCACAGATACGCAGTATTTT. It codes for CASSLGDGLSTDTQYF.

This sequence joins TRBV6-2 or TRBV6-3 and TRBJ2-7; weak D call: TRBD2 (5 bases). The CDR3 consists of 15 residues. The germline V gene encodes CDR1 MNHEY and CDR2 SVGEGT. The V gene lost 4 bases and the J gene lost 7 bases, with 20 bases spanning the gap. This chain's CDR3 is CASSSYLRERREQYF. In DNA form, the CDR3 reads TGTGCCAGCAGTTCCTACCTTCGCGAGCGGCGGGAGCAGTACTTC.

The chain links TRBV4-1 to TRBJ2-6, with D tentatively TRBD1 or TRBD2 (5 bases each). Trimming shortened V by 4 bases and J by 2 bases, and 18 bases separated the two germline ends. Germline lookup yields CDR1 MGHRA and CDR2 YSYEKL. The CDR3 length is 18 residues. The CDR3 is CASSLPTEGLAGANVLTF. CDR3 nucleotide sequence: TGCGCCAGCAGCCTTCCGACAGAAGGACTTGCTGGGGCCAACGTCCTGACTTTC.

This clonotype was observed a handful of times. The chain employs TRBV12-3 or TRBV12-4 and TRBJ2-1, with D tentatively TRBD1 or TRBD2 (5 bases each). Trimming removed 3 bases from V and 7 bases from J, with 13 bases in between. The CDR3 is 14 residues long. CDR3 coding DNA: TGTGCCAGCAGTTTGAGAGGGGTAACGAATGAGCAGTTCTTC. Translation: CASSLRGVTNEQFF.

This rearrangement joins TRBV15 to TRBJ1-2; the D gene is possibly TRBD1 (5 bases). This CDR3 region has 18 residues. Trimming pared 5 bases from V and 3 bases from J, leaving 25 bases between. Looked up from germline, CDR1 is LNHNV and CDR2 is YYDKDF (reference sequence). The CDR3 loop is CATSFHLLEQADDYGYTF. CDR3 nucleotides: TGTGCCACCAGCTTCCACTTATTAGAACAGGCCGATGACTATGGCTACACCTTC.

Only a few counts were recorded for this clonotype. This chain connects TRBV12-3 or TRBV12-4 to TRBJ1-3; D gene uncertain. The CDR3 runs 14 residues. The ends were cut back, 5 bases at V and 2 bases at J, with 10 bases in the middle. The CDR3 nucleotides read TGTGCCAGCAGTCCGATCCTGCCTGGAAACACCATATATTTT. Its translation is CASSPILPGNTIYF.

This clonotype was counted only a few times. The J gene is TRBJ2-1, the V gene TRBV7-3; D not resolved. The CDR3 is made up of 15 amino acids. Germline CDR1 SGHTA, CDR2 FQGTGA. Trimming took off 0 bases at V and 7 bases at J, with 13 bases between the two ends. The DNA of the CDR3 is TGTGCCAGCAGCTTAACACCCACGATCCTAAATGAGCAGTTCTTC. This codes for CASSLTPTILNEQFF. The full variable domain, its missing parts supplied by reference TRBV7-3 and TRBJ2-1, is GAGVSQTPSNKVTEKGKYVELRCDPISGHTALYWYRQSLGQGPEFLIYFQGTGAADDSGLPNDRFFAVRPEGSVSTLKIQRTERGDSAVYLCASSLTPTILNEQFFGPGTRLTVL.

This clonotype has just a few counts. J is TRBJ2-2 and V is TRBV5-1; 8 bases match TRBD2. The germline V gene encodes CDR1 SGHRS and CDR2 YFSETQ. V lost 0 bases to trimming and J lost 4 bases; unmatched junction nucleotides: 5. This CDR3 is 16 amino acids long. The CDR3 nucleotides read TGCGCCAGCAGCTTGGAGCCGGGGGGGATCACCGGGGAGCTGTTTTTT. This translates into CASSLEPGGITGELFF.

This clonotype was seen a handful of times. Here the CDR3 DNA reads TGTGCCACCAGCCCATCAGGTGCGGGGAGGGAGACCCAGTACTTC. Encoded protein: CATSPSGAGRETQYF. The chain employs TRBV15 and TRBJ2-5; D is perhaps TRBD2 (6 bases). V lost 5 bases, J lost 5 bases, and 18 bases lay in between. Germline lookup yields CDR1 LNHNV and CDR2 YYDKDF (reference sequence). The CDR3 runs to 15 residues. Supplemented by reference TRBV15 and TRBJ2-5, the full variable domain reads DAMVIQNPRYQVTQFGKPVTLSCSQTLNHNVMYWYQQKSSQAPKLLFHYYDKDFNNEADTPDNFQSRRPNTSFCFLDIRSPGLGDTAMYLCATSPSGAGRETQYFGPGTRLLVL.

Only a few counts were recorded for this clonotype. The chain recombines TRBV3-1 with TRBJ1-2, with D unclear. This CDR3 contains 16 residues. The germline gives CDR1 LGHDT, CDR2 YNNKEL (reference sequence). Between the trimmed V and J ends, which lost 1 base and 7 bases, there was a span of 19 bases. The CDR3 sequence is CASSQGSGHGTGGYTF. Written as DNA, the CDR3 is TGTGCCAGCAGCCAAGGATCCGGGCACGGAACGGGTGGCTACACCTTC. Using reference TRBV3-1 and TRBJ1-2 for the parts outside the CDR3, the full variable domain is DTAVSQTPKYLVTQMGNDKSIKCEQNLGHDTMYWYKQDSKKFLKIMFSYNNKELIINETVPNRFSPKSPDKAHLNLHINSLELGDSAVYFCASSQGSGHGTGGYTFGSGTRLTVV.

The chain has TRBV4-2 and TRBJ2-4, with a weak D call TRBD1 (5 bases). The CDR3 is 14 residues long. Germline CDR1 LGHNA, CDR2 YNFKEQ. Trimming left V 3 bases short and J 5 bases short, with 11 bases between. The CDR3 protein is CASSHLGRENIQYF. CDR3 coding DNA: TGTGCCAGCAGCCACCTGGGGCGCGAAAACATTCAGTACTTC.

This clonotype was picked up a small number of times. The gene calls are TRBV20-1 and TRBJ2-1; 11 bases are a match to TRBD2. V lost 7 bases, J lost 0 bases, and 2 bases stayed unmatched. The CDR3 is 14 residues long. Germline V lookup: CDR1 DFQATT, CDR2 SNEGSKA (reference sequence). The CDR3 DNA sequence: TGCAGTGTAGGGACTAGCGGCTCCTACAATGAGCAGTTCTTC. Translated: CSVGTSGSYNEQFF.

This rearrangement joins TRBV20-1 to TRBJ2-7; 7 bases agree with TRBD1. This CDR3 comprises 14 residues. V lost 6 bases and J lost 0; bases outside the gene matches: 8. Germline values: CDR1 DFQATT, CDR2 SNEGSKA (reference sequence). The CDR3 loop reads CSATDRASSYEQYF. The CDR3 coding sequence is TGCAGTGCCACCGACAGGGCCAGCTCCTACGAGCAGTACTTC.

This clonotype was recorded a few times. The chain has TRBV5-1 and TRBJ2-7; 9 bases align to TRBD1. Losses at the gene ends were 3 bases for V and 2 bases for J; bases not matched to a gene: 9. The CDR3 totals 16 residues. From germline, CDR1 is SGHRS and CDR2 YFSETQ. CDR3 bases: TGCGCCAGCAGCTCCGGGACAGGGTCCACAACCTACGAGCAGTACTTC. This gives the protein CASSSGTGSTTYEQYF.

This clonotype was seen only a few times. The chain couples TRBV12-3 or TRBV12-4 to TRBJ2-1; no clear D. The CDR3 is 14 amino acids. V was cut by 7 bases and J by 0 bases, with 10 bases left in between. Here the CDR3 DNA reads TGTGCCAGCACTACACCCCCCTCCTACAATGAGCAGTTCTTC. This translates into CASTTPPSYNEQFF.

This clonotype was seen more than once but under ten times. This chain joins TRBV2 and TRBJ2-3; the match to TRBD1 covers 9 bases. Germline V lookup: CDR1 SNHLY, CDR2 FYNNEI. The CDR3 extends over 15 amino acids. Unmatched junction bases numbered 8, after V lost 7 bases and J lost 3 bases. CDR3 protein: CASKTGTGFTDTQYF. CDR3 DNA: TGTGCCAGCAAAACCGGGACAGGGTTTACAGATACGCAGTATTTT.

A few counts support this clonotype. V usage is TRBV20-1 and J usage is TRBJ1-4; 7 nucleotides align to TRBD1. The CDR3 runs to 13 residues. Trimming at V came to 5 bases and at J to 7 bases, leaving 7 bases not matched to a gene. Germline V CDR1 and CDR2: DFQATT, SNEGSKA (reference sequence). The CDR3 DNA sequence: TGCAGTGCTCCCGACAGGGTTGGTGAAAAACTGTTTTTT. Translation gives CSAPDRVGEKLFF.

This clonotype has ten or more counts. The J gene is TRBJ1-3, the V gene TRBV6-1; D call uncertain. Germline CDR1 MNHNS, CDR2 SASEGT. The CDR3 is made up of 16 amino acids. V shed 0 bases and J shed 4 bases, with 13 bases lying between them. The CDR3 sequence: CASSEAPGGAGNTIYF. In DNA form, the CDR3 reads TGTGCCAGCAGTGAAGCGCCGGGAGGCGCCGGAAACACCATATATTTT.

This clonotype turned up a few times. The chain links TRBV12-3 or TRBV12-4 to TRBJ2-7; maybe TRBD1 (6 bases). V was clipped by 6 bases and J by 4 bases, with 16 bases between them. The CDR3 runs to 14 residues. CDR3 sequence reads: CASSTQGIGYEQYF. CDR3 sequence (DNA): TGTGCCAGCAGCACGCAGGGGATCGGTTACGAGCAGTACTTC.

This clonotype was found a few times. The CDR3 region has the DNA TGCAGTGCTAGGAAAGGGGCTTATAGCAATCAGCCCCAGCATTTT. Its protein product is CSARKGAYSNQPQHF. This sequence joins TRBV20-1 and TRBJ1-5; D possibly corresponds to TRBD1 (5 bases). V was clipped by 3 bases and J by 0 bases, with 12 bases between them. The CDR3 extends over 15 amino acids. Germline CDR1 and CDR2: DFQATT and SNEGSKA (reference sequence).

This chain joins TRBV7-2 and TRBJ1-1; a weak D match, TRBD1 (6 bases). The germline V and J ends were trimmed by 5 bases and 8 bases, with 12 bases remaining between them. The germline CDR1 and CDR2 sequences are SGHTA and FQGNSA. The CDR3 has 12 residues. CDR3 DNA sequence: TGTGCCAGCAGCCTATACGACAGGGAAGCTTTCTTT. Translating it yields CASSLYDREAFF.

The V and J genes are TRBV12-3 or TRBV12-4 and TRBJ1-2, with D unresolved. Trimming removed 10 bases at V and 5 bases at J, with 8 bases between. This CDR3 spans 10 amino acids. CDR3: CATTGYGYTF. The CDR3 bases are TGTGCCACAACGGGATATGGCTACACCTTC.

This clonotype was counted only a few times. The chain joins TRBV2 to TRBJ1-2; tentatively, D is TRBD1 (5 bases). Trimming shortened V by 9 bases and J by 4 bases, and 21 bases separated the two germline ends. The CDR3 has 15 amino acids. Germline V gives CDR1 SNHLY, CDR2 FYNNEI. This CDR3 is CASSREGPTPYGYTF. In DNA form, the CDR3 reads TGTGCCAGTTCTAGGGAGGGGCCGACCCCCTATGGCTACACCTTC.

In its sample, this clonotype was seen a few times. The gene calls are TRBV7-2 and TRBJ1-3, with 7 bases aligning to TRBD1. With 4 bases clipped from V and 0 bases from J, the junction kept 3 bases outside the gene matches. The CDR3 extends over 15 amino acids. Germline-derived CDR1 and CDR2 are SGHTA and FQGNSA. CDR3 protein: CASSYSGGSGNTIYF. CDR3 DNA: TGTGCCAGCAGCTACTCAGGGGGCTCTGGAAACACCATATATTTT.

The chain joins TRBV2 to TRBJ2-7; D remains ambiguous. V was shortened by 1 base and J by 0 bases, with 16 bases between the two germline ends. CDR1 is SNHLY and CDR2 is FYNNEI in the germline V gene. The CDR3 length is 17 residues. The CDR3 protein is CASSEGLGWKNSYEQYV. Written as DNA, the CDR3 is TGTGCCAGCAGTGAAGGCCTAGGTTGGAAGAACTCCTACGAGCAGTACGTC.